Each of the 32 T cell receptor beta chains below was sequenced from the same sample in a study of blood T cell repertoires in COVID-19. This table comes from immunoSEQ multiplex PCR, and its TCRdb copy is limited to in-frame clones, with some not included. The sample has under 75,000 clones, around 85% seen once. The sample taken for sequencing was peripheral blood. The origin of the receptors is a woman in her seventies with acute or convalescent COVID-19.

CDR3 sequence: CASSPPSGGAPSDEQFF. Written as DNA, the CDR3 is TGTGCCAGCAGCCCCCCGAGCGGGGGGGCCCCCTCGGATGAGCAGTTCTTC. This rearrangement joins TRBV5-8 to TRBJ2-1, with 10 bases lining up with TRBD2. CDR3 size: 17 residues. Looked up from germline, CDR1 is SGHTS and CDR2 is YDEGEE. J lost 8 bases, V lost 4 bases, and 15 bases had no gene match.

The chain carries TRBV30 and TRBJ2-7; 12 bases align to TRBD2. V lost 5 bases, J lost 2 bases, and 4 bases stayed unmatched. This CDR3 spans 14 amino acids. Germline V CDR1 and CDR2: GTSNPN, SVGIG (reference sequence). For the CDR3, the DNA is TGTGCCTGGGCCCCTAGCGGGGGGGCCTACGAGCAGTACTTC. As protein: CAWAPSGGAYEQYF.

This chain links TRBV2 with TRBJ2-7; TRBD1 matches 8 bases. CDR3 length: 15 residues. V was clipped by 7 bases and J by 2 bases; unmatched bases: 10. The V gene's germline CDR1 is SNHLY and CDR2 FYNNEI. CDR3 bases: TGTGCCAGCAAACAGTTACAGGGGGAAACCTACGAGCAGTACTTC. It codes for CASKQLQGETYEQYF.

The chain recombines TRBV2 with TRBJ1-1; no firm D call. This CDR3 has 14 residues. Trimming pared 8 bases from V and 0 bases from J, leaving 13 bases between. Germline V lookup: CDR1 SNHLY, CDR2 FYNNEI. CDR3 sequence reads: CASLNGGMNTEAFF. As DNA, the CDR3 is TGTGCCAGCCTAAACGGAGGGATGAACACTGAAGCTTTCTTT.

This clone has a single count. The chain links TRBV7-2 to TRBJ1-1, with 7 bases lining up with TRBD1. Germline V lookup: CDR1 SGHTA, CDR2 FQGNSA. V gave up 1 base and J gave up 7 bases; unmatched junction bases: 3. The CDR3 loop spans 13 amino acids. Here the CDR3 reads CASSLDWDSEAFF. CDR3 DNA: TGTGCCAGCAGCTTAGATTGGGACAGTGAAGCTTTCTTT.

This clone was seen only a few times. The chain links TRBV2 to TRBJ2-7; D perhaps matches TRBD1 (5 bases). V was pared by 10 bases and J by 3 bases, with 16 bases between. Germline-derived CDR1 and CDR2 are SNHLY and FYNNEI. The CDR3 spans 13 residues. The DNA of the CDR3 is TGTGCCACCAACCAGGGTCACGGCTACGAGCAGTACTTC. It yields the protein CATNQGHGYEQYF.

The gene calls are TRBV28 and TRBJ1-1; D gene uncertain. Deletions cut 6 bases from V and 4 bases from J, with 6 bases between. CDR1 and CDR2 from the germline V gene are MDHEN and SYDVKM. This CDR3 is built from 11 residues. This chain's CDR3 is CASRISTEAFF. DNA of the CDR3: TGTGCCAGCAGGATTAGCACTGAAGCTTTCTTT.

This sequence joins TRBV2 and TRBJ1-2; D not certain. The CDR3 totals 17 residues. V was trimmed by 3 bases and J by 6 bases, leaving 23 bases between them. CDR1 SNHLY and CDR2 FYNNEI come from the germline V gene. This chain's CDR3 is CASSELFRSNSLNGYTF. As DNA, the CDR3 is TGTGCCAGCAGTGAGTTGTTTCGGTCAAACTCCCTTAATGGCTACACCTTC.

This clone showed up just a few times. The genes are TRBV7-8 and TRBJ2-3; 7 bases line up with TRBD1. Germline assignment: CDR1 SGHVS and CDR2 FQNEAQ. The CDR3 contains 14 residues. V gave up 8 bases and J gave up 2 bases; unmatched junction bases: 7. CDR3 in DNA: TGTGCCAGCCGCTCGGGGACAGCCACAGATACGCAGTATTTT. Encoded protein: CASRSGTATDTQYF.

V and J are TRBV3-1 (or the pseudogene TRBV3-2) and TRBJ1-6; D may be TRBD1 (5 bases). The CDR3 runs 14 residues. CDR1 is LGHDT, CDR2 YNNKEL, per germline (reference sequence). V was cut by 4 bases and J by 7 bases, with 11 bases left in between. CDR3 amino acids: CASSLGDTNSPLHF. The CDR3 DNA reads TGTGCCAGCAGCCTAGGGGATACGAATTCACCCCTCCACTTT.

The J gene is TRBJ1-4, the V gene TRBV5-4; D call uncertain. From germline, CDR1 is SGHNT and CDR2 YYREEE (reference sequence). The CDR3 contains 15 residues. Trimming cost V 0 bases and J 1 base, with 7 bases left between them. In DNA form, the CDR3 reads TGTGCCAGCAGCTTGGGGCGGGAAACTAATGAAAAACTGTTTTTT. Translating gives CASSLGRETNEKLFF. Combining the CDR3 with reference TRBV5-4 and TRBJ1-4 gives the whole variable domain ETGVTQSPTHLIKTRGQQVTLRCSSQSGHNTVSWYQQALGQGPQFIFQYYREEENGRGNFPPRFSGLQFPNYSSELNVNALELDDSALYLCASSLGRETNEKLFFGSGTQLSVL.

This chain uses TRBV4-2 with TRBJ1-1, with a weak D call TRBD1 (5 bases). CDR3 length: 13 amino acids. Germline-derived CDR1 and CDR2 are LGHNA and YNFKEQ. Trimming cost V 2 bases and J 4 bases, with 8 bases left between them. CDR3 in amino acids: CASSQKRGTEAFF. CDR3 bases: TGTGCCAGCAGCCAAAAAAGGGGCACTGAAGCTTTCTTT.

The gene calls are TRBV30 and TRBJ2-7; 8 bases are shared with TRBD2. CDR3 length: 14 amino acids. V gave up 3 bases and J gave up 4 bases; unmatched junction bases: 8. Looked up from germline, CDR1 is GTSNPN and CDR2 is SVGIG (reference sequence). The CDR3 sequence: CAWSLSSGRYEQYF. The CDR3, as DNA: TGTGCCTGGAGCTTGTCTAGCGGGCGGTACGAGCAGTACTTC.

The chain has TRBV5-4 and TRBJ1-1, with a tentative D call TRBD1 (5 bases). CDR3 length equals 15 residues. Trimming took off 4 bases at V and 7 bases at J, with 20 bases between the two ends. Looked up from germline, CDR1 is SGHNT and CDR2 is YYREEE (reference sequence). As DNA, the CDR3 is TGTGCCAGCAGCGCGACCCGGGCGGTAAGGGGTGAAGCTTTCTTT. This gives the protein CASSATRAVRGEAFF. Complete variable domain (other parts from reference TRBV5-4 and TRBJ1-1): ETGVTQSPTHLIKTRGQQVTLRCSSQSGHNTVSWYQQALGQGPQFIFQYYREEENGRGNFPPRFSGLQFPNYSSELNVNALELDDSALYLCASSATRAVRGEAFFGQGTRLTVV.

The rearrangement links TRBV10-3 to TRBJ2-7; TRBD2 matches 10 bases. This CDR3 is built from 14 residues. J lost 2 bases, V lost 8 bases, and 6 bases had no gene match. In germline, CDR1 is ENHRY, CDR2 SYGVKD. The CDR3 protein is CAIRDLAGAYEQYF. The CDR3 DNA sequence: TGTGCCATCCGCGACCTAGCGGGGGCCTACGAGCAGTACTTC.

The V call is TRBV6-2 or TRBV6-3, the J call TRBJ2-3, with a tentative D call TRBD2 (7 bases). Germline CDR1 and CDR2: MNHEY and SVGEGT. The CDR3 totals 16 residues. V dropped 2 bases and J dropped 2 bases, with 14 bases sitting between them. CDR3 sequence (DNA): TGTGCCAGCAGTTACAGGGGGGGTAGCCCCACAGATACGCAGTATTTT. It specifies CASSYRGGSPTDTQYF.

The chain carries TRBV3-1 (or the pseudogene TRBV3-2) and TRBJ1-1; D may be TRBD1 (5 bases). V lost 0 bases and J lost 3, with 8 bases in between. Germline CDR1 LGHDT, CDR2 YNNKEL (reference sequence). The CDR3 covers 14 residues. As DNA, the CDR3 is TGTGCCAGCAGCCAAGATGGGGGGGACACTGAAGCTTTCTTT. Its protein is CASSQDGGDTEAFF.

The chain carries TRBV2 and TRBJ1-4; 7 bases line up with TRBD1. The germline V gene encodes CDR1 SNHLY and CDR2 FYNNEI. There are 14 residues in the CDR3. Germline trimming cut 8 bases from V and 6 bases from J; bases unmatched to any gene: 9. CDR3 DNA sequence: TGTGCCAGCGCCAGGACAGGCGTTGATGAAAAACTGTTTTTT. The encoded protein is CASARTGVDEKLFF.

The gene calls are TRBV29-1 and TRBJ2-7; 7 bases are shared with TRBD1. This CDR3 spans 14 amino acids. Germline V gene sequence: CDR1 SQVTM, CDR2 ANQGSEA. With 3 bases clipped from V and 3 bases from J, the junction kept 8 bases outside the gene matches. In nucleotides, the CDR3 is TGCAGCGTTGAGATCGAGACAGGGCTCTACGAGCAGTACTTC. Encoded protein: CSVEIETGLYEQYF.

The J gene is TRBJ2-1, the V gene TRBV12-3 or TRBV12-4; 10 positions agree with TRBD2. V shed 8 bases, J shed 10 bases, and the junction held 5 bases outside the gene matches. This CDR3 contains 12 residues. CDR3: CASGISGGEQFF. DNA of the CDR3: TGTGCCAGCGGAATTAGCGGGGGGGAGCAGTTCTTC.

V and J are TRBV7-8 and TRBJ1-1; D is possibly TRBD1 (5 bases). Trimming pared 4 bases from V and 1 base from J, leaving 10 bases between. Germline CDR1 is SGHVS and CDR2 is FQNEAQ. This CDR3 has 14 amino acids. The CDR3 reads CASSWGGSNTEAFF. CDR3 DNA: TGTGCCAGCAGCTGGGGGGGGTCGAACACTGAAGCTTTCTTT.

The chain combines TRBV7-3 with TRBJ2-1, with 11 bases identical to TRBD2. The length of the CDR3 is 15 residues. Germline lookup yields CDR1 SGHTA and CDR2 FQGTGA. Trimming cost V 4 bases and J 4 bases; bases outside gene matches: 3. CDR3 residues: CASSYLAGGYNEQFF. As DNA, the CDR3 is TGTGCCAGCAGCTACCTAGCGGGGGGATACAATGAGCAGTTCTTC.

This clone was recorded only once. The J gene is TRBJ2-5, the V gene TRBV19; TRBD1 matches at 8 bases. J was trimmed by 4 bases and V by 3 bases; bases with no gene match: 10. Germline V gene lookup returns CDR1 LNHDA and CDR2 SQIVND (reference sequence). The CDR3 is 16 amino acids. The CDR3 loop is CASSISGGFGGETQYF. DNA for the CDR3: TGTGCCAGTAGTATCTCAGGGGGCTTCGGTGGAGAGACCCAGTACTTC.

This clone was recorded only once. This chain links TRBV2 with TRBJ2-7; D might be TRBD1 (5 bases). The CDR3 totals 11 residues. The germline V gene has CDR1 SNHLY and CDR2 FYNNEI. V was pared by 11 bases and J by 4 bases, with 12 bases between. CDR3 sequence: CASATAYEQYF. DNA for the CDR3: TGTGCCTCAGCGACAGCTTACGAGCAGTACTTC.

CDR3 sequence: CASRRANQPQHF. CDR3 DNA sequence: TGTGCCAGTAGGAGGGCCAATCAGCCCCAGCATTTT. The chain combines TRBV19 with TRBJ1-5; no reliable D call. The CDR3 has 12 amino acids. V lost 6 bases and J 3 bases, leaving 6 bases between the germline ends. Germline CDR1 reads LNHDA; CDR2 reads SQIVND (reference sequence).

The V call is TRBV6-6, the J call TRBJ1-5, with 7 bases that match TRBD1. This CDR3 has 15 residues. Per germline, CDR1 MNHNY and CDR2 SVGAGI (reference sequence). V shed 6 bases and J 3 bases; nucleotides not matched to a gene: 8. The CDR3 DNA reads TGTGCCAGCAGACAACAGGGGCGCCCCAATCAGCCCCAGCATTTT. It translates to CASRQQGRPNQPQHF.

This chain connects TRBV6-5 to TRBJ1-1; D might be TRBD1 (6 bases). There are 11 residues in the CDR3. CDR1 and CDR2 (germline): MNHEY, SVGAGI. The V gene lost 8 bases and the J gene lost 8 bases, with 12 bases spanning the gap. This CDR3 is CASRRGSEAFF. The DNA of the CDR3 is TGTGCCAGCCGCAGGGGATCCGAAGCTTTCTTT.

This chain uses TRBV5-1 with TRBJ2-7; 12 bases are a match to TRBD1. Unmatched junction bases numbered 10, after V lost 3 bases and J lost 6 bases. The CDR3 totals 16 residues. Germline V lookup: CDR1 SGHRS, CDR2 YFSETQ. CDR3 nucleotide sequence: TGCGCCAGCAGCTCCGCCCCCGGGACAGGGGGCGCCGAGCAGTACTTC. Translating gives CASSSAPGTGGAEQYF.

This clone was counted only a few times. This chain connects TRBV2 to TRBJ2-2; TRBD2 might be the D (5 bases). The CDR3 runs to 15 residues. Trimming cost V 6 bases and J 1 base, with 12 bases left between them. Per germline, CDR1 SNHLY and CDR2 FYNNEI. The CDR3 DNA is TGTGCCAGCAGGGAGGTGAATATGAACACCGGGGAGCTGTTTTTT. It is translated as CASREVNMNTGELFF.

The J gene is TRBJ2-3, the V gene TRBV30; D possibly corresponds to TRBD1 (6 bases). Germline assignment: CDR1 GTSNPN and CDR2 SVGIG (reference sequence). Trimming left V 6 bases short and J 3 bases short, with 16 bases between. The CDR3 has 14 amino acids. CDR3 nucleotides: TGTGCCTGCGACAAGGGGGTCAGTACAGATACGCAGTATTTT. Protein: CACDKGVSTDTQYF.

J is TRBJ2-3 and V is TRBV6-6; the match to TRBD2 covers 15 bases. The CDR3 is 16 residues long. Trimming at V came to 5 bases and at J to 5 bases, leaving 5 bases not matched to a gene. Germline V gene data show CDR1 as MNHNY and CDR2 as SVGAGI (reference sequence). Here the CDR3 reads CASSRRTSGGGDTQYF. CDR3 bases: TGTGCCAGCAGTCGTCGGACTAGCGGGGGGGGAGATACGCAGTATTTT.

This chain uses TRBV6-5 with TRBJ2-3, with 7 bases aligning to TRBD2. Trimming removed 6 bases from V and 9 bases from J; junction bases left unmatched: 6. The CDR3 is 12 residues long. Per germline, CDR1 MNHEY and CDR2 SVGAGI. The chain's CDR3 is CASSDQAGTQYF. CDR3 nucleotide sequence: TGTGCCAGCAGCGACCAAGCGGGGACGCAGTATTTT.